This TCR beta chain was recovered during a study of shared clonotypes between healthy human individuals. The study, taken as a whole, reports: There were few donors, and this limited the genetic and exposure-history diversity represented.

On this clone: No antigen is known for it.

TCRdb keeps only in-frame clones here, not all; method: immunoSEQ multiplex PCR. The table has around 690,000 clones, 80% to 95% seen once. Germline loops: CDR1 GTSNPN, CDR2 SVGIG (reference sequence). This CDR3 has 12 amino acids. The germline V and J ends were trimmed by 5 bases and 1 base, with 5 bases remaining between them. The source of this sequence is a man between 18 and 29 years old in good health. Some clones in this sample may be carry-over from other donors' samples. The rearrangement joins TRBV30 to TRBJ2-2; D is ambiguous. Material for sequencing was memory CD8+ T cells from PBMCs. Subset: CD45RO+ cells pooled with CCR7-negative TemRA cells. The CDR3 DNA follows: TGTGCCTGGGAGGAGAACACCGGGGAGCTGTTTTTT. It encodes CAWEENTGELFF. The full variable domain, rest sourced from reference TRBV30 and TRBJ2-2, is SQTIHQWPATLVQPVGSPLSLECTVEGTSNPNLYWYRQAAGRGLQLLFYSVGIGQISSEVPQNLSASRPQDRQFILSSKKLLLSDSGFYLCAWEENTGELFFGEGSRLTVL.